Listed below are T cell receptor beta chains from one sample, sequenced in a study of blood T cells in healthy people across ages. From the 5' RACE reads, TCRdb called clonotypes with MiXCR, one entry per CDR3 protein. The sample records around 850,000 distinct CDR3 sequences, 35% to 40% being singletons. The sequenced material came from blood. The receptors here all came from a man between 18 and 35 years old in good health. CDR3s include the opening cysteine and the closing phenylalanine or tryptophan. The D gene is left open where the match is weak. Not every row has a clone size; where given, it reads once, few, many or a size class.

j_call	cdr3_length	d_call	clone_size	v_call	cdr3_aa	cdr3_nt
TRBJ2-6	17	TRBD1	.	TRBV4-2	CASSQVQGAQGANVLTF	TGTGCCAGCAGCCAAGTCCAGGGGGCCCAGGGGGCCAACGTCCTGACTTTC
TRBJ1-2	12	.	.	TRBV6-2/TRBV6-3	CASSRTAHGYTF	TGTGCCAGCAGCCGGACAGCCCATGGCTACACCTTC
TRBJ1-5	18	.	.	TRBV10-3	CAISESRGSLSSNQPQHF	TGTGCCATCAGTGAGTCAAGGGGGTCGTTAAGTAGCAATCAGCCCCAGCATTTT
TRBJ1-2	15	TRBD1	.	TRBV2	CASRNRGREKNGYTF	TGTGCCAGCAGAAACAGGGGGCGCGAAAAGAATGGCTACACCTTC
TRBJ1-1	8	.	.	TRBV20-1	CSASEAFF	TGCAGTGCTTCTGAAGCTTTCTTT
TRBJ2-4	17	.	.	TRBV28	CASSFLIRTGRGNIQYF	TGTGCCAGCAGTTTTCTCATCCGTACAGGGCGAGGTAACATTCAGTACTTC
TRBJ1-6	15	.	.	TRBV5-1	CASSSPGASNSPLHF	TGCGCCAGCAGCTCGCCAGGGGCCAGTAATTCACCCCTCCACTTT
TRBJ2-2	15	TRBD2	.	TRBV5-1	CASSSSGGDAGELFF	TGCGCCAGCAGCTCCAGCGGGGGGGACGCCGGGGAGCTGTTTTTT
TRBJ2-7	12	.	.	TRBV20-1	CSARAGSGEQYF	TGCAGTGCTAGGGCCGGGTCCGGCGAGCAGTACTTC
TRBJ1-4	12	.	few	TRBV29-1	CSVEGQGKELFF	TGCAGCGTTGAAGGGCAGGGCAAGGAACTGTTTTTT
TRBJ2-5	15	TRBD1	.	TRBV7-9	CASSSPGTGLYEQYF	TGTGCCAGCAGCTCCCCAGGGACAGGCCTCTATGAGCAGTACTTC
TRBJ1-1	13	.	.	TRBV9	CASSEGLLAEAFF	TGTGCCAGCAGCGAGGGGCTCCTGGCAGAAGCTTTCTTT
TRBJ2-3	14	.	.	TRBV27	CASSVNGWRDTQYF	TGTGCCAGCAGTGTAAACGGTTGGAGGGATACGCAGTATTTT
TRBJ2-1	12	.	few	TRBV20-1	CSAPASYNEQFF	TGCAGTGCTCCCGCCTCCTACAATGAGCAGTTCTTC
TRBJ1-2	16	.	.	TRBV5-1	CASSLADTTGSVGYTF	TGCGCCAGCAGCTTGGCAGACACCACAGGGTCGGTTGGCTACACCTTC
TRBJ1-5	15	.	.	TRBV7-2	CASSLGVLSNQPQHF	TGTGCCAGCAGCTTAGGGGTTCTTAGCAATCAGCCCCAGCATTTT
TRBJ1-2	14	TRBD1	few	TRBV4-3	CASGRTGSINGYTF	TGCGCCAGCGGTCGGACAGGGAGCATTAATGGCTACACCTTC
TRBJ1-2	14	TRBD1	.	TRBV4-1	CASSQETGYCGYTF	TGCGCCAGCAGCCAAGAGACAGGGTACTGTGGCTACACCTTC
TRBJ2-1	15	TRBD1	few	TRBV5-1	CASSLVQGVSNEQFF	TGCGCCAGCAGCTTGGTACAGGGGGTCTCCAATGAGCAGTTCTTC
TRBJ1-2	13	.	.	TRBV2	CASSKGQIYGYTF	TGTGCCAGCAGTAAAGGACAGATCTATGGCTACACCTTC
TRBJ2-3	19	TRBD2	few	TRBV2	CASSEALGTAGPSTDTQYF	TGTGCCAGCAGTGAAGCGCTCGGTACAGCGGGGCCTAGCACAGATACGCAGTATTTT
TRBJ1-1	15	.	few	TRBV7-2	CASSSPLIMNTEAFF	TGTGCCAGCAGCTCGCCCTTGATAATGAACACTGAAGCTTTCTTT
TRBJ2-5	13	.	.	TRBV7-3	CASSVTIEETQYF	TGTGCCAGCAGCGTAACAATTGAAGAGACCCAGTACTTC
TRBJ1-3	14	.	.	TRBV7-2	CASGGGTSGNTIYF	TGTGCCAGCGGAGGGGGAACGTCTGGAAACACCATATATTTT
TRBJ2-1	13	.	.	TRBV4-1	CDSSQVFLDEQFF	TGCGACAGCAGCCAGGTTTTTCTTGATGAGCAGTTCTTC
TRBJ2-3	16	TRBD2	.	TRBV20-1	CSARGGGEGGTDTQYF	TGCAGTGCTAGAGGGGGGGGAGAGGGAGGCACAGATACGCAGTATTTT
TRBJ2-3	13	TRBD2	many	TRBV20-1	CSAERGGPDTQYF	TGCAGTGCGGAGCGGGGGGGCCCAGATACGCAGTATTTT
TRBJ1-5	14	TRBD1	few	TRBV12-3/TRBV12-4	CASSLGTELQPQHF	TGTGCCAGCAGTTTGGGGACAGAGTTACAGCCCCAGCATTTT
TRBJ1-6	15	TRBD1	.	TRBV9	CASSATTGTNSPLHF	TGTGCCAGCAGCGCGACGACAGGGACTAATTCACCCCTCCACTTT
TRBJ2-7	17	.	few	TRBV27	CASSLSPGGGGASEQYF	TGTGCCAGCAGTTTATCGCCAGGGGGGGGAGGCGCGAGTGAGCAGTACTTC
TRBJ2-5	13	.	few	TRBV5-1	CASSLVTQEIQYF	TGCGCCAGCAGCTTGGTCACTCAAGAGATCCAGTACTTC
TRBJ2-1	16	.	.	TRBV3-1	CASSHRLGVRVNEQFF	TGTGCCAGCAGCCACCGACTAGGGGTTAGAGTGAATGAGCAGTTCTTC
TRBJ2-7	17	.	few	TRBV14	CASSQGSGKTYYNEQYF	TGTGCCAGCAGCCAGGGTTCCGGTAAGACCTACTACAATGAGCAGTACTTC
TRBJ1-2	13	.	few	TRBV20-1	CSATGLEGYGYTF	TGCAGTGCTACGGGCCTAGAAGGTTATGGCTACACCTTC
TRBJ2-7	15	.	many	TRBV5-1	CASSLDVSGLAEQYF	TGCGCCAGCAGCTTGGATGTGTCAGGGCTCGCCGAGCAGTACTTC
TRBJ2-1	13	.	many	TRBV7-2	CASSWGRYNEQFF	TGTGCCAGCAGCTGGGGGCGTTACAATGAGCAGTTCTTC
TRBJ2-1	13	.	many	TRBV4-3	CASSQDVENEQFF	TGCGCCAGCAGCCAAGATGTGGAAAATGAGCAGTTCTTC
TRBJ2-3	16	TRBD2	.	TRBV7-2	CASSRRTSGATDTQYF	TGTGCCAGCAGCCGTCGGACTAGCGGGGCCACAGATACGCAGTATTTT
TRBJ2-1	15	.	.	TRBV4-3	CAGSQVRFMGNEQFF	TGCGCCGGCAGCCAAGTGCGGTTTATGGGCAATGAGCAGTTCTTC
TRBJ2-1	14	TRBD2	.	TRBV9	CASSTGTSGDEQFF	TGTGCCAGCAGTACCGGGACTAGTGGCGATGAGCAGTTCTTC
TRBJ1-1	13	.	.	TRBV12-3/TRBV12-4	CASSFSGTPEAFF	TGTGCCAGCAGTTTCTCAGGGACCCCTGAAGCTTTCTTT
TRBJ1-2	15	TRBD1	.	TRBV28	CASSGRDRGFGGYTF	TGTGCCAGCAGCGGTCGGGACAGGGGGTTTGGTGGCTACACCTTC
TRBJ2-5	15	.	few	TRBV27	CASSLLDAREKTQYF	TGTGCCAGCAGTTTACTGGATGCGAGGGAAAAGACCCAGTACTTC
TRBJ1-5	15	.	few	TRBV4-1	CASSQMDSSNQPQHF	TGCGCCAGCAGCCAAATGGACAGTAGCAATCAGCCCCAGCATTTT
TRBJ1-2	13	.	.	TRBV12-3/TRBV12-4	CASTTLRSYGYTF	TGTGCCAGCACCACATTACGGTCCTATGGCTACACCTTC
TRBJ1-2	14	.	.	TRBV27	CASSPQRGHYGYTF	TGTGCCAGCAGTCCCCAACGGGGCCACTATGGCTACACCTTC
TRBJ2-4	17	.	.	TRBV7-2	CASSLGGPLQAKTIQYF	TGTGCCAGCAGCTTAGGAGGCCCGCTGCAAGCCAAAACCATTCAGTACTTC
TRBJ2-1	16	TRBD2	.	TRBV7-2	CASSSATSGGGNEQFF	TGTGCCAGCAGCTCAGCGACTAGCGGGGGGGGGAATGAGCAGTTCTTC
TRBJ2-3	14	.	.	TRBV16	CASSQFLEGDTQYF	TGTGCCAGCAGCCAATTCCTAGAAGGAGATACGCAGTATTTT
TRBJ2-1	13	.	.	TRBV11-1	CASSLATRGEQFF	TGTGCCAGCAGCTTAGCGACCCGCGGTGAGCAGTTCTTC
TRBJ2-7	16	TRBD1	.	TRBV20-1	CSARDPNYRGPYEQYF	TGCAGTGCTAGAGATCCAAACTACAGGGGTCCCTACGAGCAGTACTTC